This T cell receptor beta chain was recorded in a study of shared clonotypes between healthy human individuals. Using immunoSEQ multiplex PCR, the repertoire was profiled, and TCRdb retains in-frame clones only, with some absent. Here the sample spans about 380,000 clones, about 96% being singletons. On this clone: The antigen is unknown.

Germline V gene data show CDR1 as LNHDA and CDR2 as SQIVND (reference sequence). Trimming took 3 bases from V and 3 from J, leaving 11 bases between them. The CDR3 spans 14 residues. Study-wide findings and caveats: Sequencing depth was a factor that was expected to affect clonotype sharing among donors. Clonotypes not shared had lower generation probabilities than those common to all four donors. A handful of donors held 4.5% to 5% of naive CD4 clonotypes in common.

This chain uses TRBV19 with TRBJ2-5; no clear D gene. The sequence came from a man aged 25-45 years in good health. Sequencing used memory CD8+ T cells sorted from blood. The subset: CD45RO+ cells pooled with CCR7-negative TemRA cells. The CDR3 region has the DNA TGTGCCAGTAGTATTTTGGACCGAAAAGAGACCCAGTACTTC. Residues: CASSILDRKETQYF.